The rows below give T cell receptor beta chains drawn from one sample of a study of T-cell memory formation after mild COVID-19. TCRdb ran MiXCR on the 5' RACE reads and lists one entry per CDR3 protein. The sample shows around 500,000 distinct CDR3 sequences, 18% of them seen only once. Sequenced: PBMCs or a T cell subset sorted from them (not recorded which). These receptors originate from an adult woman who had mild COVID-19 (a few samples of this study predate the infection). Cell type and time point are not known. CDR3s include the opening cysteine and the closing phenylalanine or tryptophan. D genes are given only for firm matches. Clone size is not always given. Where it is, it says once, few, many or a class for expanded clones.

abundance: -; d_gene: -; v_gene: TRBV15; j_gene: TRBJ2-5; CDR3aa: CATSRDPPYLSGETQYF; CDR3nt: TGTGCCACCAGCAGAGATCCCCCATACCTTTCAGGAGAGACCCAGTACTTC
abundance: -; d_gene: -; v_gene: TRBV21-1; j_gene: TRBJ2-7; CDR3aa: CASSKPVPSYEQYF; CDR3nt: TGTGCCAGCAGCAAACCAGTCCCGTCCTACGAGCAGTACTTC
abundance: few; d_gene: TRBD1; v_gene: TRBV7-9; j_gene: TRBJ1-1; CDR3aa: CASSSTGTGRLTEAFF; CDR3nt: TGTGCCAGCAGCTCCACCGGGACAGGGCGACTCACTGAAGCTTTCTTT
abundance: few; d_gene: TRBD2; v_gene: TRBV7-2; j_gene: TRBJ2-2; CDR3aa: CASSLKGGYGELFF; CDR3nt: TGTGCCAGCAGCTTAAAGGGAGGGTATGGGGAGCTGTTTTTT
abundance: -; d_gene: TRBD2; v_gene: TRBV12-3/TRBV12-4; j_gene: TRBJ2-6; CDR3aa: CASSPLAGGPGANVLTF; CDR3nt: TGTGCCAGCAGTCCGTTAGCGGGGGGGCCTGGGGCCAACGTCCTGACTTTC
abundance: -; d_gene: -; v_gene: TRBV5-6; j_gene: TRBJ2-1; CDR3aa: CASSFTPKTGSYNEQFF; CDR3nt: TGTGCCAGCAGCTTTACCCCTAAGACAGGCTCCTACAATGAGCAGTTCTTC
abundance: -; d_gene: TRBD2; v_gene: TRBV11-1; j_gene: TRBJ2-3; CDR3aa: CASSPSRGVTDTQYF; CDR3nt: TGTGCCAGCAGCCCCTCGCGGGGGGTTACAGATACGCAGTATTTT
abundance: many; d_gene: -; v_gene: TRBV5-1; j_gene: TRBJ2-7; CDR3aa: CASSLDPATYEQYF; CDR3nt: TGCGCCAGCAGCTTGGATCCGGCTACCTACGAGCAGTACTTC
abundance: -; d_gene: -; v_gene: TRBV3-1; j_gene: TRBJ2-1; CDR3aa: CASSQVFSAERYNEQFF; CDR3nt: TGTGCCAGCAGCCAAGTATTTAGCGCTGAAAGGTACAATGAGCAGTTCTTC
abundance: few; d_gene: -; v_gene: TRBV6-5; j_gene: TRBJ1-2; CDR3aa: CASSYSPTREGGYTF; CDR3nt: TGTGCCAGCAGTTATTCCCCGACAAGGGAGGGAGGCTACACCTTC